This is a list of T cell receptor beta chains from one sample in a study of blood T cells in healthy people across ages. TCRdb ran MiXCR on the 5' RACE reads and lists one entry per CDR3 protein. The sample has about 650,000 distinct CDR3 sequences; roughly 30% are singletons. The sample was blood. The receptors shown here come from a woman of 80 years or more in good health. CDR3s include the opening cysteine and the closing phenylalanine or tryptophan. The D gene is left open where the match is weak. Part of the rows lack a size; the others show once, few, many or a class for expanded clones.

CDR3 DNA	CDR3 protein	V gene	J gene	clone size	CDR3 length	D gene
TGCAGTGCTAGAGATTTCAACCAGAACACTGAAGCTTTCTTT	CSARDFNQNTEAFF	TRBV20-1	TRBJ1-1	.	14	.
TGTGCCAGCAGCGGGAATGGTCTCACAGATACGCAGTATTTT	CASSGNGLTDTQYF	TRBV13	TRBJ2-3	many	14	.
TGTGCCATCAGCCCGGGGCCGAATGAAAAACTGTTTTTT	CAISPGPNEKLFF	TRBV10-3	TRBJ1-4	.	13	.
TGTGCCAGCAGCTTAGTGGGCAGGGGGGGCCGGTTTACCTATGGCTACACCTTC	CASSLVGRGGRFTYGYTF	TRBV7-7	TRBJ1-2	many	18	TRBD1
TGTGCCAGCAGCCAGGTAACAGGGGGCACTGAAGCTTTCTTT	CASSQVTGGTEAFF	TRBV14	TRBJ1-1	.	14	TRBD1
TGTGCCAGCAGTACGAGGGGGGGGAGCTCCTACAATGAGCAGTACTTC	CASSTRGGSSYNEQYF	TRBV6-2/TRBV6-3	TRBJ2-7	.	16	.
TGTGCCAGCAGCTTTACAGGGGGCGACGATGAGCAGTTCTTC	CASSFTGGDDEQFF	TRBV11-3	TRBJ2-1	many	14	TRBD1
TGTGCCAGCTCACCGAGACAGGGGAATAGTCGGGAGACCCAGTACTTC	CASSPRQGNSRETQYF	TRBV18	TRBJ2-5	few	16	TRBD1
TGTGCCAGCAGCCTTAGCACAGATACGCAGTATTTT	CASSLSTDTQYF	TRBV5-1	TRBJ2-3	many	12	.
TGCAGTGCTGAGCGGATCAAGGCAGCAACATATGGCTACACCTTC	CSAERIKAATYGYTF	TRBV20-1	TRBJ1-2	many	15	.
TGCAGTGCTAGACCAACGGAGGTCCAAGAGACCCAGTACTTC	CSARPTEVQETQYF	TRBV20-1	TRBJ2-5	many	14	.
TGCAGTGCTAGAGTGGGCGGCTACACCTTC	CSARVGGYTF	TRBV20-1	TRBJ1-2	many	10	.
TGTGCCAGCAGCTCCCGAGCAGGGGGATCCCGGTATACGCAGTATTTT	CASSSRAGGSRYTQYF	TRBV7-2	TRBJ2-3	.	16	TRBD1
TGTGCCACCAGCACGGGACTAGCGGGGGGGACAGATACGCAGTATTTT	CATSTGLAGGTDTQYF	TRBV15	TRBJ2-3	many	16	TRBD2
TGTGCCAGCAGCGCCCCTGGAGACAGAGACTACGAGCAGTACTTC	CASSAPGDRDYEQYF	TRBV21-1	TRBJ2-7	many	15	.
TGTGCCAGCAGCCCCAGTGGGGGGCGCGCCAAAAACATTCAGTACTTC	CASSPSGGRAKNIQYF	TRBV7-2	TRBJ2-4	many	16	.
TGCAGCGGGGGAGGCAGCTCCTACGAGCAGTACTTC	CSGGGSSYEQYF	TRBV29-1	TRBJ2-7	.	12	.
TGTGCCAGCAGCTACTCCGGGACTAGCGACGGAGAGACCCAGTACTTC	CASSYSGTSDGETQYF	TRBV7-8	TRBJ2-5	.	16	TRBD2
TGTGCCAGCAAAGCAGGGGGCGCCTCCTACGAGCAGTACTTC	CASKAGGASYEQYF	TRBV12-3/TRBV12-4	TRBJ2-7	.	14	TRBD1
TGTGCCAGCAGTTTAGGTAGGGGGCAATACGAGCAGTACTTC	CASSLGRGQYEQYF	TRBV27	TRBJ2-7	many	14	TRBD1
TGTGCCAGCAGTCTGACTAGCGATATAGATACGCAGTATTTT	CASSLTSDIDTQYF	TRBV9	TRBJ2-3	many	14	TRBD2
TGCAGCGTTGAAGCCCAGCTTGGGGAAAAACTGTTTTTT	CSVEAQLGEKLFF	TRBV29-1	TRBJ1-4	many	13	.
TGTGCCAGCAGCACGGACAGGACGACGGATCAGCCCCAGCATTTT	CASSTDRTTDQPQHF	TRBV7-9	TRBJ1-5	.	15	TRBD1
TGCAGCGTTGGGGGCGAACAGGTCAACGAAAAACTGTTTTTT	CSVGGEQVNEKLFF	TRBV29-1	TRBJ1-4	few	14	.
TGCACCAGCAGCCCTCGGAGGGACTCAGACACGCAGTATTTT	CTSSPRRDSDTQYF	TRBV5-1	TRBJ2-3	.	14	.
TGTGCCAGCTCACCCGGGACAGGCGAACCCTACGAGCAGTACTTC	CASSPGTGEPYEQYF	TRBV18	TRBJ2-7	many	15	TRBD1
TGTGCCAGCAAGTCCAGAAGATCTAGCGCAGATACGCAGTATTTT	CASKSRRSSADTQYF	TRBV2	TRBJ2-3	few	15	.
TGCGCCAGCAGCTCGACAGGGGGGAATAACTATGGCTACACCTTC	CASSSTGGNNYGYTF	TRBV5-1	TRBJ1-2	.	15	TRBD1
TGCAGTGCTAGAGGTGGGACAGACGTCAATGAGCAGTTCTTC	CSARGGTDVNEQFF	TRBV20-1	TRBJ2-1	many	14	TRBD1
TGTGCCAGCAACTTAATCGTACTGGTGCACGAGCAGTACTTC	CASNLIVLVHEQYF	TRBV7-2	TRBJ2-7	.	14	.
TGCGCCAGCAGCTTGGAGGGACAGCGGCGAAACGTCCAGAACACTGAAGCTTTCTTT	CASSLEGQRRNVQNTEAFF	TRBV5-1	TRBJ1-1	few	19	TRBD1
TGTGCCAGCAGCGTATCAACGGGGGGGACAGATACGCAGTATTTT	CASSVSTGGTDTQYF	TRBV9	TRBJ2-3	.	15	TRBD2
TGTGCCAGCAGTTTATCGAGGGGGCGAAACTATGGCTACACCTTC	CASSLSRGRNYGYTF	TRBV27	TRBJ1-2	many	15	TRBD1
TGTGCCAGCATGGCTGGGACTAGTAGCACAGATACGCAGTATTTT	CASMAGTSSTDTQYF	TRBV7-7	TRBJ2-3	many	15	TRBD2
TGTGCCAGCAGTCACTATGGCGGTTCCTACGAGCAGTACTTC	CASSHYGGSYEQYF	TRBV27	TRBJ2-7	.	14	.
TGTGCCAGCAGTTCTTACCCGGGACAGGGTCCCTCTGGGGCCAACGTCCTGACTTTC	CASSSYPGQGPSGANVLTF	TRBV12-3/TRBV12-4	TRBJ2-6	many	19	TRBD1
TGCGCCAGCAGCCAAGGCGGGCTAGCGGGGCTGACGGATACGCAGTATTTT	CASSQGGLAGLTDTQYF	TRBV4-1	TRBJ2-3	many	17	TRBD2
TGTGCCAGCAGCGCCGCCGGCTCCTACAATGAGCAGTTCTTC	CASSAAGSYNEQFF	TRBV6-6	TRBJ2-1	many	14	.
TGCGCCAGCAGCCTCGGACTCTGGAACACTGAAGCTTTCTTT	CASSLGLWNTEAFF	TRBV5-1	TRBJ1-1	few	14	.